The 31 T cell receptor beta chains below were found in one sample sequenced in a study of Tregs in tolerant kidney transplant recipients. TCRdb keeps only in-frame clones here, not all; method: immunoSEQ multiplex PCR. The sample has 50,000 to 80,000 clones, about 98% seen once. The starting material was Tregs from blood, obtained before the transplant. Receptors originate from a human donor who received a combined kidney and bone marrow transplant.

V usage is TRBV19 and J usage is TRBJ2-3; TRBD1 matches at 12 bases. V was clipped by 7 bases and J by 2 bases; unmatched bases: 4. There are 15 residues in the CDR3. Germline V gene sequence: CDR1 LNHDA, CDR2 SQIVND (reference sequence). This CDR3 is CASTGTGGFTDTQYF. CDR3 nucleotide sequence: TGTGCCAGTACTGGGACAGGGGGCTTCACAGATACGCAGTATTTT.

The CDR3: CASTTSRRQRNYGYTF. For the CDR3, the DNA is TGTGCCAGCACCACTAGTCGGCGGCAAAGAAACTATGGCTACACCTTC. This chain uses TRBV28 with TRBJ1-2; the D is unclear. Deletions cut 7 bases from V and 2 bases from J, with 20 bases between. This CDR3 comprises 16 residues. From germline, CDR1 is MDHEN and CDR2 SYDVKM.

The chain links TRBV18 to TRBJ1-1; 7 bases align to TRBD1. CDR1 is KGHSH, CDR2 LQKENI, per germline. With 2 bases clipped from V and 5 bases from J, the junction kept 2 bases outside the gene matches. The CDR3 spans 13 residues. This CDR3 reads CASSPDRDTEAFF. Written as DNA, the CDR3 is TGTGCCAGCTCACCAGACAGGGATACTGAAGCTTTCTTT.

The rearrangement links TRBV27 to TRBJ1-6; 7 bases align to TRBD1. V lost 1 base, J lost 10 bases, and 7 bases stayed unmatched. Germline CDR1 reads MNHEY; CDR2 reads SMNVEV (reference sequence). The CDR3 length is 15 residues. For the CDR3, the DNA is TGTGCCAGCAGTTTATTCCCGGCAGGGGGGTCACCCCTCCACTTT. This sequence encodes CASSLFPAGGSPLHF.

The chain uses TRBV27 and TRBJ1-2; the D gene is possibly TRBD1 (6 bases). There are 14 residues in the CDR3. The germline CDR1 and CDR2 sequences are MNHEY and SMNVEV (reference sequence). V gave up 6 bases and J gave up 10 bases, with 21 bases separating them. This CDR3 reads CASSSALNRVYYTF. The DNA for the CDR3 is TGTGCCAGCAGCTCCGCCTTGAACAGGGTTTACTACACCTTC.

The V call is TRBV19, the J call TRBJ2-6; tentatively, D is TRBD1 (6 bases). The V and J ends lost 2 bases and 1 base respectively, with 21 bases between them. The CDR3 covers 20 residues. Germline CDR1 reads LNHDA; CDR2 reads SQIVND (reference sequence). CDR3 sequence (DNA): TGTGCCAGTAGTATAAGGGGCCACAGGGCCCCAACTTCTGGGGCCAACGTCCTGACTTTC. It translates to CASSIRGHRAPTSGANVLTF. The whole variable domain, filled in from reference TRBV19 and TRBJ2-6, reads DGGITQSPKYLFRKEGQNVTLSCEQNLNHDAMYWYRQDPGQGLRLIYYSQIVNDFQKGDIAEGYSVSREKKESFPLTVTSAQKNPTAFYLCASSIRGHRAPTSGANVLTFGAGSRLTVL.

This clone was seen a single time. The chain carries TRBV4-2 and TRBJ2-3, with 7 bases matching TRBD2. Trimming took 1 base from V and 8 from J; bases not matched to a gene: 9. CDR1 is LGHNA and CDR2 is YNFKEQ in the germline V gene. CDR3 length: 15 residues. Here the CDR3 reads CASSQGGGGEGTQYF. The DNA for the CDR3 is TGTGCCAGCAGCCAAGGGGGGGGAGGGGAGGGTACGCAGTATTTT.

The CDR3 DNA reads as TGTGCCAGCCGGCCTAGCGGGGGATCTAGCACAGATACGCAGTATTTT. This encodes CASRPSGGSSTDTQYF. The J gene is TRBJ2-3, the V gene TRBV21-1; TRBD2, the table's D call, lacks a check against the DNA. TRBV21-1 is a pseudogene. CDR3 length: 16 residues.

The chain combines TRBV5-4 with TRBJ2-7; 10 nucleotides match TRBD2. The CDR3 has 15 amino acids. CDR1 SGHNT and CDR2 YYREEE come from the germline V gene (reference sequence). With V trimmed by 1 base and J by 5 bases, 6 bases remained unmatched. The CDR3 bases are TGTGCCAGCAGCTTGTCGCTAGCGGGGGTGAACGAGCAGTACTTC. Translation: CASSLSLAGVNEQYF.

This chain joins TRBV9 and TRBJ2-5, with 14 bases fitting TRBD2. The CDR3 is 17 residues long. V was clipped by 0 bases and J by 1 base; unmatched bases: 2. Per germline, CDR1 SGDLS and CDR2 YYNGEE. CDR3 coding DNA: TGTGCCAGCAGCGTAGGGGGACTAGCGGGGGCCCAAGAGACCCAGTACTTC. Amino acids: CASSVGGLAGAQETQYF. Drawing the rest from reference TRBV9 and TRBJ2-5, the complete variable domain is DSGVTQTPKHLITATGQRVTLRCSPRSGDLSVYWYQQSLDQGLQFLIQYYNGEERAKGNILERFSAQQFPDLHSELNLSSLELGDSALYFCASSVGGLAGAQETQYFGPGTRLLVL.

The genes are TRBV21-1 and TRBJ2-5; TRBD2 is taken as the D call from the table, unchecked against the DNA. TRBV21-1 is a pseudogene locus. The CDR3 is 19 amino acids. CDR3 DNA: TGTGCCAGCAGCAGAAAGGGAGGTACCGGGACTAGGGGAAAAGAGACCCAGTACTTC. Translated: CASSRKGGTGTRGKETQYF.

CDR3 protein: CASSVQGPETQYF. CDR3 nucleotide sequence: TGTGCCAGCAGCGTACAGGGGCCGGAGACCCAGTACTTC. The chain uses TRBV7-3 and TRBJ2-5; 7 nucleotides agree with TRBD1. CDR1 SGHTA and CDR2 FQGTGA come from the germline V gene. V shed 5 bases, J shed 5 bases, and the junction held 5 bases outside the gene matches. The CDR3 is made up of 13 amino acids.

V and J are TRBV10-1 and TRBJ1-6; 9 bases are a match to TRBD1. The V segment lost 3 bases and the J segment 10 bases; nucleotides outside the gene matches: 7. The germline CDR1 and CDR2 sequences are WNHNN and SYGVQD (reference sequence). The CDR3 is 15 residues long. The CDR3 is CASSEGTGKHSPLHF. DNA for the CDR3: TGCGCCAGCAGTGAAGGGACAGGGAAGCACTCACCCCTCCACTTT.

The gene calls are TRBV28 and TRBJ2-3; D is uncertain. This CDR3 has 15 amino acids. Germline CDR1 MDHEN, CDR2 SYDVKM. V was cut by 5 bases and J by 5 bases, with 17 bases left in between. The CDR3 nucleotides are TGTGCCAGCAGTCGCCCCGGGTTGGCGAAAGATACGCAGTATTTT. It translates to CASSRPGLAKDTQYF.

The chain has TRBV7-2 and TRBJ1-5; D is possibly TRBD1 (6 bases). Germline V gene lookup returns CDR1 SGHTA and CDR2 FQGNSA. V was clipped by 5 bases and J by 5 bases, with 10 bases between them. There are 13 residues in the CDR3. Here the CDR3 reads CASSMDSHQPQHF. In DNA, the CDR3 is TGTGCCAGCAGCATGGACAGCCATCAGCCCCAGCATTTT.

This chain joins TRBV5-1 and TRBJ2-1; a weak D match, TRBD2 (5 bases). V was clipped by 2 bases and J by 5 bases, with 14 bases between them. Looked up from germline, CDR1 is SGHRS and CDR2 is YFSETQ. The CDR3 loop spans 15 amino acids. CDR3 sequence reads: CASSLIRGRHNEQFF. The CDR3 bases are TGCGCCAGCAGCTTAATCCGGGGAAGACACAATGAGCAGTTCTTC.

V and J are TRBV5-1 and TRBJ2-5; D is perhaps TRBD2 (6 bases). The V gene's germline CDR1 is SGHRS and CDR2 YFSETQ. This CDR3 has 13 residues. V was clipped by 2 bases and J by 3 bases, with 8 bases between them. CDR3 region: CASSLGGEETQYF. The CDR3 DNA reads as TGCGCCAGCAGCTTAGGCGGGGAAGAGACCCAGTACTTC. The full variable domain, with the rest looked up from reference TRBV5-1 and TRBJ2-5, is KAGVTQTPRYLIKTRGQQVTLSCSPISGHRSVSWYQQTPGQGLQFLFEYFSETQRNKGNFPGRFSGRQFSNSRSEMNVSTLELGDSALYLCASSLGGEETQYFGPGTRLLVL.

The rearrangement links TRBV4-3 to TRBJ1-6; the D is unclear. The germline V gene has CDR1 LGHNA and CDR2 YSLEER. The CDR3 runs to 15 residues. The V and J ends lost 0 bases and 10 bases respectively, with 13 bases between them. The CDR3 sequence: CASSQEGRYQSPLHF. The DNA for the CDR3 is TGCGCCAGCAGCCAAGAAGGGAGGTACCAATCACCCCTCCACTTT.

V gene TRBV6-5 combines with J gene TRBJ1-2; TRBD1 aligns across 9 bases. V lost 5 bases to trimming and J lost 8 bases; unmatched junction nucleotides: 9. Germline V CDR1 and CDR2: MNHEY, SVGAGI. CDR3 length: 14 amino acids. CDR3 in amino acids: CASSRGQGIGGYTF. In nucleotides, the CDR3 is TGTGCCAGCAGTAGGGGACAGGGAATAGGCGGCTACACCTTC.

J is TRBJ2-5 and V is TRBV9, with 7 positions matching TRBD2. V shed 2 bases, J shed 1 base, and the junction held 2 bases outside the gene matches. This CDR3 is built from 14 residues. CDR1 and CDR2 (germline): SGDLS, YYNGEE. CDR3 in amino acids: CASSVASGQETQYF. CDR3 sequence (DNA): TGTGCCAGCAGCGTGGCTAGCGGCCAAGAGACCCAGTACTTC.

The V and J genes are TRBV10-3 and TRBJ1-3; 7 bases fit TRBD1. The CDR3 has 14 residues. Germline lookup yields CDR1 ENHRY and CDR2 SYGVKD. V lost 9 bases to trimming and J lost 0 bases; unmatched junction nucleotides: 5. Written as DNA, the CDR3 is TGTGCCATAAGGGGGCCCGGCTCTGGAAACACCATATATTTT. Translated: CAIRGPGSGNTIYF.

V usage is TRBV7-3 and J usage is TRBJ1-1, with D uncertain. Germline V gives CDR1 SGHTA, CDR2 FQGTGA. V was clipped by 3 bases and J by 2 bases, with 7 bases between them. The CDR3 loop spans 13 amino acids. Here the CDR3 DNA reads TGTGCCAGCAGCTTGTTGGCCAACACTGAAGCTTTCTTT. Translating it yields CASSLLANTEAFF.

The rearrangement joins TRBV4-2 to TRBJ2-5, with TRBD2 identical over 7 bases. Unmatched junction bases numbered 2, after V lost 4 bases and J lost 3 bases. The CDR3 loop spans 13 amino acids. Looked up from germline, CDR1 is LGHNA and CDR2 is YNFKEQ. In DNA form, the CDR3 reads TGTGCCAGCAGCCGTGGACTAGAAGAGACCCAGTACTTC. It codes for CASSRGLEETQYF.

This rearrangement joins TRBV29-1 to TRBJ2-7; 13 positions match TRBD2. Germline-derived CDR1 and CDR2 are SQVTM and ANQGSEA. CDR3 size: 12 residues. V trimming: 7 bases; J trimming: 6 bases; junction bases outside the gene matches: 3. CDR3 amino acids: CSGGLAGAEQYF. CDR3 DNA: TGCAGCGGAGGACTAGCGGGAGCCGAGCAGTACTTC.

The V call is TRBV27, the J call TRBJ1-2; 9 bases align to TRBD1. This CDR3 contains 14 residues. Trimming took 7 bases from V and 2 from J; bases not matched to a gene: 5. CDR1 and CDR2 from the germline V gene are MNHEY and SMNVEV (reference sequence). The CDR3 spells CASKGTGGNYGYTF. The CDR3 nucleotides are TGTGCCAGCAAAGGTACAGGGGGCAACTATGGCTACACCTTC.

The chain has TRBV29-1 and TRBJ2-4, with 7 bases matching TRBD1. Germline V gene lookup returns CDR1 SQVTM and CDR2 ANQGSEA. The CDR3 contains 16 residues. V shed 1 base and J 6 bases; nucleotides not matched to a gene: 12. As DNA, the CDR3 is TGCAGCGTTGAAGGTTACAGGGGAGAGGGGCCAAACATTCAGTACTTC. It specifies CSVEGYRGEGPNIQYF.

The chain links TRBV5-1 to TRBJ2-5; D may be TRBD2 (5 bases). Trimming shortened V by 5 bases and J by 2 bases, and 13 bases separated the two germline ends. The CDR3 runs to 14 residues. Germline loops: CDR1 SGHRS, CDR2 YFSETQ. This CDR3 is CASSFGVTQETQYF. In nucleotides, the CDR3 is TGCGCCAGCAGTTTCGGGGTCACGCAAGAGACCCAGTACTTC.

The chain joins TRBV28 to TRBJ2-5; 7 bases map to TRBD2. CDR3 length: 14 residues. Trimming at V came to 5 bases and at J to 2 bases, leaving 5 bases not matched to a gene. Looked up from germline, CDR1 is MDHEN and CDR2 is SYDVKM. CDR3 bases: TGTGCCAGCAGTCACGCGGGGGAACAAGAGACCCAGTACTTC. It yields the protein CASSHAGEQETQYF.

The CDR3 sequence is CASSFGLAGRTGELFF. DNA for the CDR3: TGTGCCAGCAGCTTTGGGCTAGCGGGGCGCACCGGGGAGCTGTTTTTT. The rearrangement joins TRBV5-4 to TRBJ2-2, with 9 bases fitting TRBD2. Germline V gene sequence: CDR1 SGHNT, CDR2 YYREEE (reference sequence). The CDR3 is 16 residues long. J lost 4 bases, V lost 2 bases, and 6 bases had no gene match. Full variable domain (remainder filled in from reference TRBV5-4 and TRBJ2-2): ETGVTQSPTHLIKTRGQQVTLRCSSQSGHNTVSWYQQALGQGPQFIFQYYREEENGRGNFPPRFSGLQFPNYSSELNVNALELDDSALYLCASSFGLAGRTGELFFGEGSRLTVL.

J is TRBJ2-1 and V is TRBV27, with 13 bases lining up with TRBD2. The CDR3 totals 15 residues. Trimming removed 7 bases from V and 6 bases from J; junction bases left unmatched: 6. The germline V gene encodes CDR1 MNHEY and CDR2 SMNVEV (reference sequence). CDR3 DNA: TGTGCCAGCACCCGAGGACTAGCGGGAGTCAATGAGCAGTTCTTC. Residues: CASTRGLAGVNEQFF.

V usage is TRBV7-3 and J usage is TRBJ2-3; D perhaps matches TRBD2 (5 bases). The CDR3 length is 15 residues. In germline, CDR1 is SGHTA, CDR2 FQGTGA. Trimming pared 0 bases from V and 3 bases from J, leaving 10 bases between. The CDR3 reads CASSLTSTMTDTQYF. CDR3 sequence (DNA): TGTGCCAGCAGCTTAACCTCGACTATGACAGATACGCAGTATTTT.